The 21 T cell receptor beta chains below come from one sample, sequenced in a study of cytomegalovirus exposure and HLA in healthy donors. The PCR had 60 Vbeta and 13 Jbeta primers. Data came from immunoSEQ multiplex PCR; TCRdb stores just in-frame clones and leaves some out. Among some 130,000 clones, 80% to 90% were seen once, and the ten largest hold almost 6%. The sequenced sample consisted of PBMCs. The receptors stem from a woman between 40 and 55 years old in good health and CMV-seropositive.

This chain links TRBV9 with TRBJ1-1; no clear D gene. Germline V CDR1 and CDR2: SGDLS, YYNGEE. There are 15 residues in the CDR3. V lost 4 bases and J lost 3, with 16 bases in between. The CDR3 is CASSPWLERYTEAFF. CDR3 in DNA: TGTGCCAGCAGCCCCTGGTTGGAGCGCTACACTGAAGCTTTCTTT.

There are a few counts of this clone. The CDR3 bases are TGCGCCAGCCACGACCTAGCGGGGGGACTCACAGATACGCAGTATTTT. Its protein product is CASHDLAGGLTDTQYF. The chain recombines TRBV5-1 with TRBJ2-3, with 11 bases fitting TRBD2. Looked up from germline, CDR1 is SGHRS and CDR2 is YFSETQ. Unmatched junction bases numbered 9, after V lost 7 bases and J lost 2 bases. The CDR3 consists of 16 residues.

The rearrangement links TRBV19 to TRBJ1-1; no clear D gene. The CDR3 runs to 15 residues. The V end lost 5 bases, the J end lost 0 bases, and 13 bases lay between the germline ends. Per germline, CDR1 LNHDA and CDR2 SQIVND (reference sequence). The CDR3 sequence is CASSGILYLNTEAFF. The CDR3 bases are TGTGCCAGTAGTGGCATACTATACCTGAACACTGAAGCTTTCTTT.

This clone was seen just once. The chain combines TRBV7-9 with TRBJ2-5, with D tentatively TRBD1 (6 bases). V lost 1 base and J 4 bases, leaving 10 bases between the germline ends. Germline loops: CDR1 SEHNR, CDR2 FQNEAQ (reference sequence). The CDR3 is made up of 14 amino acids. The CDR3 DNA reads as TGTGCCAGCAGCTTAGGTCAGGGGACAGAGACCCAGTACTTC. It codes for CASSLGQGTETQYF. Drawing the rest from reference TRBV7-9 and TRBJ2-5, the complete variable domain is DTGVSQNPRHKITKRGQNVTFRCDPISEHNRLYWYRQTLGQGPEFLTYFQNEAQLEKSRLLSDRFSAERPKGSFSTLEIQRTEQGDSAMYLCASSLGQGTETQYFGPGTRLLVL.

The sample holds a few counts of this clone. The V and J genes are TRBV6-5 and TRBJ1-1; 12 bases line up with TRBD1. The CDR3 is made up of 15 amino acids. Looked up from germline, CDR1 is MNHEY and CDR2 is SVGAGI. The ends lost 5 bases at V and 5 bases at J; junction bases unmatched: 6. The CDR3 region is CASSRDRGQETEAFF. The CDR3 nucleotides read TGTGCCAGCAGTCGGGACAGGGGGCAGGAGACTGAAGCTTTCTTT.

V and J are TRBV25-1 and TRBJ2-7; D uncertain. The CDR3 sequence is 12 residues long. CDR1 is MGHDK, CDR2 SYGVNS, per germline. Trimming stripped 3 bases from V and 4 bases from J, with 7 bases between. CDR3 in DNA: TGTGCCAGCAGTGAGAATACTTACGAGCAGTACTTC. Translation: CASSENTYEQYF.

CDR3 in DNA: TGTGCCAGCAGCTTAGTCCAGCGGGGCGTCAATGAGCAGTTCTTC. It specifies CASSLVQRGVNEQFF. The chain couples TRBV7-9 to TRBJ2-1, with 7 bases fitting TRBD2. The length of the CDR3 is 15 residues. J lost 6 bases, V lost 1 base, and 6 bases had no gene match. Germline lookup yields CDR1 SEHNR and CDR2 FQNEAQ (reference sequence).

This sequence joins TRBV21-1 and TRBJ1-1; the D segment call TRBD1 is taken from the table without a DNA check. TRBV21-1 is labeled a pseudogene. The CDR3 totals 15 residues. DNA for the CDR3: TGTGCCAGCAGCGCCCAGACAGGGGCGAACACTGAAGCTTTCTTT. Encoded protein: CASSAQTGANTEAFF.

The chain recombines TRBV4-1 with TRBJ1-4, with 9 bases aligning to TRBD1. CDR1 is MGHRA and CDR2 is YSYEKL in the germline V gene. The junction had 17 bases not matched to a gene; V was cut back by 3 bases and J by 6 bases. The length of the CDR3 is 19 residues. CDR3: CASSQKRGTGRGVYEKLFF. DNA of the CDR3: TGCGCCAGCAGCCAGAAGCGCGGGACAGGGCGGGGAGTATATGAAAAACTGTTTTTT.

The V gene is TRBV2, the J gene TRBJ2-1; 12 bases line up with TRBD1. The germline V gene encodes CDR1 SNHLY and CDR2 FYNNEI. The CDR3 consists of 19 residues. The V gene end was trimmed by 2 bases and the J gene end by 4 bases; junction bases not matched to a gene: 12. CDR3 bases: TGTGCCAGCAGTGAACCGGGACAGGGGGCATTGGTTTTTTACAATGAGCAGTTCTTC. This sequence encodes CASSEPGQGALVFYNEQFF.

This clone was observed a handful of times. The chain couples TRBV6-6 to TRBJ2-1; D possibly corresponds to TRBD2 (5 bases). Germline assignment: CDR1 MNHNY and CDR2 SVGAGI (reference sequence). V was clipped by 6 bases and J by 0 bases, with 9 bases between them. The CDR3 is 14 residues long. CDR3 nucleotides: TGTGCCAGCAGACGGGATCTCTCCTACAATGAGCAGTTCTTC. Translation: CASRRDLSYNEQFF.

The chain links TRBV13 to TRBJ1-1; no reliable D call. Germline V lookup: CDR1 PRHDT, CDR2 FYEKMQ (reference sequence). V lost 5 bases, J lost 6 bases, and 19 bases lay in between. The CDR3 is made up of 15 amino acids. CDR3 residues: CASSVGATFGPEAFF. CDR3 in DNA: TGTGCCAGCAGCGTTGGAGCCACCTTTGGCCCTGAAGCTTTCTTT.

The V and J genes are TRBV5-1 and TRBJ2-1; 9 positions match TRBD2. The CDR3 covers 19 residues. Germline lookup yields CDR1 SGHRS and CDR2 YFSETQ. V lost 5 bases, J lost 0 bases, and 15 bases stayed unmatched. CDR3 amino acids: CASSRPLRAGGSSYNEQFF. For the CDR3, the DNA is TGCGCCAGCAGTCGACCTCTCAGGGCGGGGGGGAGCTCCTACAATGAGCAGTTCTTC.

The table lists this clone with a count of one. This chain uses TRBV7-9 with TRBJ2-1; 7 bases align to TRBD2. The germline V gene encodes CDR1 SEHNR and CDR2 FQNEAQ (reference sequence). The CDR3 runs to 13 residues. The V and J ends lost 5 bases and 6 bases, in that order; junction bases with no gene match: 4. The CDR3 DNA sequence: TGTGCCAGCAGCCGACTAGCCCCCAATGAGCAGTTCTTC. Translating gives CASSRLAPNEQFF.

The rearrangement links TRBV5-6 to TRBJ1-2; 7 bases are a match to TRBD1. The V and J ends lost 4 bases and 5 bases, in that order; junction bases with no gene match: 11. The CDR3 runs 15 residues. Germline V gene data show CDR1 as SGHDT and CDR2 as YYEEEE. CDR3 sequence reads: CASSTRQGRWYGYTF. In DNA, the CDR3 is TGTGCCAGCAGCACCCGACAGGGTCGTTGGTATGGCTACACCTTC.

This rearrangement joins TRBV19 to TRBJ2-2; D might be TRBD2 (6 bases). The CDR3 runs 16 residues. With 0 bases removed from V and 1 base from J, the gap between germline ends came to 9 bases. Germline CDR1 reads LNHDA; CDR2 reads SQIVND (reference sequence). CDR3 in DNA: TGTGCCAGTAGTATAGAGGGACTGATGAACACCGGGGAGCTGTTTTTT. Its protein is CASSIEGLMNTGELFF.

The chain recombines TRBV7-2 with TRBJ1-2; 7 bases fit TRBD1. The CDR3 runs to 15 residues. In germline, CDR1 is SGHTA, CDR2 FQGNSA. The J segment lost 4 bases and the V segment lost 5 bases, leaving 10 bases of the junction unmatched. CDR3 residues: CASSDTGVLAYGYTF. CDR3 DNA: TGTGCCAGCAGCGATACAGGGGTGTTGGCCTATGGCTACACCTTC.

DNA of the CDR3: TGTGCCAGCAGTTACCGGACAGGGTTTGCCTATGGCTACACCTTC. Encoded protein: CASSYRTGFAYGYTF. This chain connects TRBV6-5 to TRBJ1-2; 8 bases are a match to TRBD1. J lost 4 bases, V lost 2 bases, and 6 bases had no gene match. CDR1 and CDR2 from the germline V gene are MNHEY and SVGAGI. The CDR3 spans 15 residues.

The chain couples TRBV29-1 to TRBJ2-5; 7 nucleotides match TRBD1. The V and J ends lost 7 bases and 1 base, in that order; junction bases with no gene match: 6. CDR1 is SQVTM, CDR2 ANQGSEA, per germline. The CDR3 is 13 residues long. The CDR3 sequence is CSAPGTVQETQYF. The DNA of the CDR3 is TGCAGCGCTCCGGGGACAGTCCAAGAGACCCAGTACTTC.

This CDR3 is CASSSERGTVNGYTF. CDR3 DNA: TGTGCCAGCTCATCGGAGAGGGGGACAGTTAATGGCTACACCTTC. This rearrangement joins TRBV18 to TRBJ1-2, with TRBD1 identical over 7 bases. V lost 5 bases to trimming and J lost 6 bases; unmatched junction nucleotides: 12. The CDR3 runs to 15 residues. CDR1 and CDR2 from the germline V gene are KGHSH and LQKENI.

This sequence joins TRBV28 and TRBJ2-7; 10 bases line up with TRBD1. The V gene's germline CDR1 is MDHEN and CDR2 SYDVKM. The CDR3 length is 14 residues. The V gene end was trimmed by 6 bases and the J gene end by 0 bases; junction bases not matched to a gene: 2. CDR3 protein: CASRGTGDSYEQYF. CDR3 in DNA: TGTGCCAGCAGAGGGACAGGGGACTCCTACGAGCAGTACTTC.